The rows below give T cell receptor beta chains drawn from one sample of a study of CD8+ T cells in alopecia areata. Using immunoSEQ multiplex PCR, the repertoire was profiled, and TCRdb retains in-frame clones only, with some absent. Of a few hundred thousand clones detected, 60% appear once; the ten largest clones hold about 0.9%. The material was CD4+ T cells sorted from blood, obtained around week 54, from a patient treated with tofacitinib. These receptors originate from a human donor with alopecia areata. Both conserved end residues are part of each CDR3. The D gene is left open where the match is weak. Size values are once, few and many counts, or a class for expanded clones, and some rows have none.

cdr3_aa cdr3_nt clone_size v_call cdr3_length j_call d_call
CASSLGNRVEDTQYF TGTGCCAGCAGCTTGGGAAACAGGGTGGAAGATACGCAGTATTTT . TRBV5-4 15 TRBJ2-3 .
CASTFSRGSYEQYF TGTGCCAGCACCTTCTCCAGGGGGAGCTACGAGCAGTACTTC . TRBV7-2 14 TRBJ2-7 TRBD1
CAWSVLRSNQPQHF TGTGCCTGGAGTGTACTTCGGTCGAATCAGCCCCAGCATTTT . TRBV30 14 TRBJ1-5 .
CSVKGTSGEQETQYF TGCAGCGTTAAAGGGACTAGCGGGGAGCAAGAGACCCAGTACTTC . TRBV29-1 15 TRBJ2-5 TRBD2
CAWSVAGGNIQYF TGTGCCTGGAGTGTCGCCGGGGGGAACATTCAGTACTTC few TRBV30 13 TRBJ2-4 TRBD2
CASSPSVSLIATNEKLFF TGTGCCAGCAGCCCCAGTGTCAGTTTAATAGCAACTAATGAAAAACTGTTTTTT . TRBV4-2 18 TRBJ1-4 .
CSVGQGAITGELFF TGCAGCGTTGGACAGGGGGCCATCACCGGGGAGCTGTTTTTT few TRBV29-1 14 TRBJ2-2 TRBD1
CASSNPGTGLTDTQYF TGTGCCAGCAGCAACCCCGGGACAGGGTTGACAGATACGCAGTATTTT . TRBV25-1 16 TRBJ2-3 TRBD1
CASSLRNGRSPLHF TGTGCCAGCAGTTTAAGGAATGGGCGCTCACCCCTCCACTTT . TRBV27 14 TRBJ1-6 .
CASRATGELFF TGTGCCAGCAGAGCCACCGGGGAGCTGTTTTTT . TRBV9 11 TRBJ2-2 .
CASSLAQQEQYF TGTGCCAGCAGCTTAGCGCAGCAGGAGCAGTACTTC . TRBV7-9 12 TRBJ2-7 .
CASSVSWGQPQHF TGTGCCAGCAGTGTCTCCTGGGGTCAGCCCCAGCATTTT . TRBV6-4 13 TRBJ1-5 .
CASSYTMNTEAFF TGTGCCAGCAGTTACACCATGAACACTGAAGCTTTCTTT once TRBV6-5 13 TRBJ1-1 .
CSATGTNGPEQYF TGCAGCGCAACCGGGACTAACGGGCCCGAGCAGTACTTC . TRBV29-1 13 TRBJ2-7 TRBD2
CASSFGGLGSPLHF TGTGCCAGCAGTTTCGGGGGCTTGGGTTCACCCCTCCACTTT . TRBV27 14 TRBJ1-6 .
CSAITTDTQYF TGCAGTGCCATTACCACAGATACGCAGTATTTT . TRBV20-1 11 TRBJ2-3 .
CASSVGGDRATAKNIQYF TGTGCCAGCAGCGTAGGGGGAGATAGGGCGACGGCCAAAAACATTCAGTACTTC few TRBV9 18 TRBJ2-4 .
CALSRRGATEAFF TGTGCCTTGAGTCGTCGTGGTGCGACTGAAGCTTTCTTT . TRBV30 13 TRBJ1-1 .
CASTSAVGNSPLHF TGTGCCAGCACCTCGGCGGTTGGGAATTCACCCCTCCACTTT . TRBV7-9 14 TRBJ1-6 .
CASSEPGQGVDTQYF TGTGCCAGCAGCGAACCGGGACAGGGTGTTGATACGCAGTATTTT . TRBV13 15 TRBJ2-3 TRBD1
CASSLPTAPLHF TGTGCCAGCAGCCTCCCGACAGCACCCCTCCACTTT . TRBV7-2 12 TRBJ1-6 .
CASGRRGDDSPLHF TGTGCCAGCGGTAGGCGAGGGGACGATTCACCCCTCCACTTT . TRBV6-5 14 TRBJ1-6 .
CSVVDRGANEKLFF TGCAGCGTCGTCGACAGGGGAGCTAATGAAAAACTGTTTTTT . TRBV29-1 14 TRBJ1-4 TRBD1
CATSRDGQGGDTQYF TGTGCCACCAGCAGAGATGGACAGGGAGGAGATACGCAGTATTTT . TRBV15 15 TRBJ2-3 TRBD1
CASSQDLFQPQHF TGTGCCAGCAGCCAAGACCTTTTTCAGCCCCAGCATTTT . TRBV4-2 13 TRBJ1-5 .
CASSEWAGSPRNEQFF TGTGCCAGCAGTGAGTGGGCGGGCTCCCCGCGGAATGAGCAGTTCTTC . TRBV25-1 16 TRBJ2-1 .
CATFQGAVTEAFF TGTGCCACCTTTCAGGGGGCGGTCACTGAAGCTTTCTTT . TRBV10-3 13 TRBJ1-1 TRBD1
CASSIGQPYGYTF TGTGCCAGCAGTATCGGACAGCCCTATGGCTACACCTTC once TRBV25-1 13 TRBJ1-2 .
CASSFDRGTHTQYF TGTGCCAGCAGCTTTGACAGGGGCACGCACACCCAGTACTTC . TRBV7-2 14 TRBJ2-5 TRBD1
CASSLGDRETDTQYF TGTGCCAGCAGCTTAGGGGACAGGGAGACAGATACGCAGTATTTT . TRBV7-9 15 TRBJ2-3 TRBD1
CASSFLGGATLSSDTQYF TGTGCCAGCAGTTTTCTCGGGGGGGCCACCTTAAGCTCAGATACGCAGTATTTT . TRBV27 18 TRBJ2-3 TRBD2
CASSSPGTAYGYTF TGTGCCAGCAGTTCTCCCGGGACAGCCTACGGCTACACCTTC . TRBV27 14 TRBJ1-2 TRBD1
CASSRRTGEGGYTF TGTGCCAGCAGCAGAAGGACAGGGGAGGGTGGCTACACCTTC . TRBV7-2 14 TRBJ1-2 TRBD1
CSVGGQRTYGYTF TGCAGCGTTGGTGGACAGAGAACCTATGGCTACACCTTC few TRBV29-1 13 TRBJ1-2 .
CATSRDVWQGPETQYF TGTGCCACCAGCAGAGATGTATGGCAGGGGCCGGAGACCCAGTACTTC . TRBV15 16 TRBJ2-5 .
CASSLEGFLNTEAFF TGTGCCAGCAGCTTAGAGGGATTCCTGAACACTGAAGCTTTCTTT few TRBV7-9 15 TRBJ1-1 .
CSGEAGTRDTQYF TGCAGCGGCGAGGCGGGTACAAGAGATACGCAGTATTTT few TRBV29-1 13 TRBJ2-3 .
CSVSDTPETQYF TGCAGCGTTTCCGACACCCCCGAGACCCAGTACTTC . TRBV29-1 12 TRBJ2-5 .
CSGLRRDTEAFF TGCAGCGGCCTCAGGAGGGACACTGAAGCTTTCTTT few TRBV29-1 12 TRBJ1-1 .
CASSQTGGNSPLHF TGTGCCAGCAGCCAGACAGGGGGCAATTCACCCCTCCACTTT . TRBV11-2 14 TRBJ1-6 TRBD1
CASSQDRTVWQETQYF TGTGCCAGCAGCCAAGATCGGACAGTATGGCAAGAGACCCAGTACTTC few TRBV14 16 TRBJ2-5 .
CASSSGTRNSYNEQFF TGCGCCAGCAGCAGCGGGACCCGTAACTCCTACAATGAGCAGTTCTTC . TRBV5-1 16 TRBJ2-1 TRBD2
CAWRRQASYEQYF TGTGCCTGGAGAAGACAGGCTTCCTACGAGCAGTACTTC . TRBV30 13 TRBJ2-7 .
CSVTPTKANYGYTF TGCAGCGTTACCCCCACCAAAGCTAACTATGGCTACACCTTC . TRBV29-1 14 TRBJ1-2 .
CAWSVGGARADTQYF TGTGCCTGGAGTGTAGGGGGCGCAAGGGCAGATACGCAGTATTTT . TRBV30 15 TRBJ2-3 TRBD1
CASSYNPGTGTHEQYF TGCGCCAGCAGTTATAACCCCGGGACAGGGACCCACGAGCAGTACTTC . TRBV5-1 16 TRBJ2-7 TRBD1
CSAKVAGISYEQYF TGCAGCGCGAAGGTAGCGGGCATCTCCTACGAGCAGTACTTC few TRBV29-1 14 TRBJ2-7 TRBD2
CASSLDRGFGYTF TGTGCCAGCAGCCTGGACCGTGGATTCGGCTACACCTTC . TRBV5-6 13 TRBJ1-2 .
CASSPGTTQYF TGTGCCAGCAGCCCTGGGACGACCCAGTACTTC . TRBV6-5 11 TRBJ2-5 .
CASSDRPDSPLHF TGTGCCAGCAGCGACCGGCCGGATTCACCCCTCCACTTT few TRBV7-3 13 TRBJ1-6 .